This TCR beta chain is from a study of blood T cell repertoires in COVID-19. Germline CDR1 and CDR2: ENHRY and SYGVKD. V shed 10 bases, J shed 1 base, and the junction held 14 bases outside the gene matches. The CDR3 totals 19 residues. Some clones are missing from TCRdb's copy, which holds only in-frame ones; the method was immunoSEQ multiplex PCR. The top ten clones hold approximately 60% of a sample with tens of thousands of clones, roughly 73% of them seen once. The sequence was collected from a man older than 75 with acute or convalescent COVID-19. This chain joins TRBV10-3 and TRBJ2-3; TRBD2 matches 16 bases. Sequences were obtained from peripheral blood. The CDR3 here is CATRPTGTSGRAGTDTQYF. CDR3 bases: TGTGCCACCCGGCCAACCGGGACTAGCGGGAGGGCCGGCACAGATACGCAGTATTTT.